This is a list of T cell receptor beta chains from one sample in a study of blood T cells in healthy people across ages. TCRdb reprocessed the 5' RACE reads via MiXCR and lists one record per CDR3 protein. The sample has roughly 1,700,000 distinct CDR3 sequences, 28% seen once. The sample comprised blood. The receptors originated from a woman between 25 and 40 years old in good health. Each CDR3 is given with its conserved first and last residue. The D gene is left open where the match is weak. Some rows have no size entry. The others give once, few or many, or a class for an expanded clone.

j_call,v_call,cdr3_length,d_call,clone_size,cdr3_aa,cdr3_nt
TRBJ2-1,TRBV24-1,17,TRBD2,NA,CATSDPTSGRFTNEQFF,TGTGCCACCAGTGATCCCACTAGCGGGAGGTTCACAAACGAGCAGTTCTTC
TRBJ2-5,TRBV2,17,TRBD2,few,CASSPQPSTSGVETQYF,TGTGCCAGCAGTCCCCAACCTTCGACTAGCGGGGTTGAGACCCAGTACTTC
TRBJ2-7,TRBV28,16,TRBD1,NA,CASSLGRQGISYEQYF,TGTGCCAGCAGTTTAGGTAGACAGGGGATCTCCTACGAGCAGTACTTC
TRBJ2-3,TRBV5-4,14,TRBD1,NA,CASRTGEGTDTQYF,TGTGCCAGCAGAACAGGGGAAGGCACAGATACGCAGTATTTT
TRBJ1-5,TRBV9,13,NA,NA,CASSVGAYQPQHF,TGTGCCAGCAGCGTAGGGGCCTATCAGCCCCAGCATTTT
TRBJ2-3,TRBV28,16,TRBD2,NA,CAGSSPGLAGTDTQYF,TGTGCCGGCAGTTCGCCCGGCCTAGCGGGGACAGATACGCAGTATTTT
TRBJ1-6,TRBV9,16,TRBD1,few,CASSAQGYRTNSPLHF,TGTGCCAGCAGCGCACAGGGGTACAGGACCAATTCACCCCTCCACTTT
TRBJ1-1,TRBV20-1,11,NA,few,CSASEGLEAFF,TGCAGTGCTAGTGAGGGACTTGAAGCTTTCTTT
TRBJ1-1,TRBV12-3/TRBV12-4,15,TRBD1,NA,CASSPRQGAGTEAFF,TGTGCCAGCAGCCCTAGACAGGGGGCAGGCACTGAAGCTTTCTTT
TRBJ2-5,TRBV11-3,15,NA,many,CASSPSNRGGETQYF,TGTGCCAGCAGCCCATCCAACAGGGGGGGAGAGACCCAGTACTTC
TRBJ2-1,TRBV27,16,TRBD2,NA,CASSPRLAGGLHEQFF,TGTGCCAGCAGTCCCAGACTAGCGGGAGGGCTTCATGAGCAGTTCTTC
TRBJ2-7,TRBV7-2,14,TRBD2,NA,CASSWAAGAYEQYF,TGTGCCAGCAGCTGGGCAGCGGGGGCCTACGAGCAGTACTTC
TRBJ1-3,TRBV11-2,15,NA,NA,CASSSGRLSGNTIYF,TGTGCCAGCAGCTCGGGACGTCTCTCTGGAAACACCATATATTTT
TRBJ2-4,TRBV28,16,NA,many,CASSQQQPTRGNIQYF,TGTGCCAGCAGCCAGCAACAGCCGACCAGGGGAAACATTCAGTACTTC
TRBJ2-7,TRBV4-3,16,NA,NA,CASSQDPGPSSYEQYF,TGCGCCAGCAGCCAAGATCCCGGACCGTCCTCCTACGAGCAGTACTTC
TRBJ1-5,TRBV5-6,15,NA,NA,CASSRGVVRNQPQHF,TGTGCCAGCAGCCGGGGGGTGGTTAGGAATCAGCCCCAGCATTTT
TRBJ1-5,TRBV19,16,NA,NA,CASSIGQGRGNQPQHF,TGTGCCAGTAGTATTGGGCAGGGACGGGGCAATCAGCCCCAGCATTTT
TRBJ2-5,TRBV12-3/TRBV12-4,14,TRBD1,many,CASSRQGIQETQYF,TGTGCCAGCAGCCGACAGGGGATACAAGAGACCCAGTACTTC
TRBJ1-1,TRBV6-6,13,NA,NA,CASSYAAISEAFF,TGTGCCAGCAGTTACGCCGCGATATCTGAAGCTTTCTTT
TRBJ2-7,TRBV20-1,14,NA,many,CSALSQPRSYEQYF,TGCAGTGCTCTAAGTCAGCCCCGCTCCTACGAGCAGTACTTC
TRBJ1-4,TRBV5-1,15,NA,many,CASSLRSGRNEKLFF,TGCGCCAGCAGCTTGCGTTCGGGTCGTAATGAAAAACTGTTTTTT
TRBJ2-7,TRBV6-2/TRBV6-3,16,NA,few,CASSSNRASASKEQYF,TGTGCCAGCAGCTCCAACAGGGCCTCGGCATCGAAGGAGCAGTACTTC
TRBJ1-2,TRBV10-2,15,NA,many,CASSVTQGGFYGYTF,TGCGCCAGCAGTGTTACCCAAGGGGGATTCTATGGCTACACCTTC
TRBJ1-5,TRBV12-3/TRBV12-4,13,NA,NA,CASNQVADQPQHF,TGTGCCAGCAACCAAGTCGCAGATCAGCCCCAGCATTTT
TRBJ2-1,TRBV5-6,15,TRBD1,NA,CASSHRGLFDNEQFF,TGTGCCAGCAGCCACAGGGGGCTGTTCGACAATGAGCAGTTCTTC
TRBJ1-4,TRBV5-1,14,NA,NA,CASSSQGHDEKLFF,TGCGCCAGCAGCTCACAGGGCCATGATGAAAAACTGTTTTTT
TRBJ2-3,TRBV5-1,17,TRBD2,NA,CASSPNGGESARDTQYF,TGCGCCAGCAGCCCGAACGGGGGGGAGTCAGCCAGAGATACGCAGTATTTT
TRBJ2-1,TRBV6-1,15,NA,NA,CASSEFASSYNEQFF,TGTGCCAGCAGTGAATTCGCTAGCTCCTACAATGAGCAGTTCTTC
TRBJ1-5,TRBV6-4,15,TRBD1,few,CASREQGEGNQPQHF,TGTGCCAGCAGGGAACAGGGGGAAGGCAATCAGCCCCAGCATTTT
TRBJ1-4,TRBV12-3/TRBV12-4,15,TRBD1,once,CASTRQGAENEKRFF,TGTGCCAGCACTCGTCAGGGGGCGGAGAATGAAAAACGGTTTTTT
TRBJ2-5,TRBV12-3/TRBV12-4,19,TRBD2,NA,CASQTGTSGGLLYQETQYF,TGTGCCAGCCAGACCGGGACTAGCGGGGGGCTACTGTACCAAGAGACCCAGTACTTC
TRBJ2-1,TRBV20-1,17,NA,NA,CSARDRKTGTSENEQFF,TGCAGTGCTAGAGATCGCAAAACCGGGACCTCGGAGAATGAGCAGTTCTTC
TRBJ2-7,TRBV12-3/TRBV12-4,16,TRBD1,few,CASSPRQGLLSYEQYF,TGTGCCAGCAGTCCCAGACAGGGTCTCTTGTCCTACGAGCAGTACTTC
TRBJ1-6,TRBV18,14,NA,few,CASSPGAGDSPLHF,TGTGCCAGCTCACCAGGGGCAGGGGATTCACCCCTCCACTTT
TRBJ2-5,TRBV20-1,13,TRBD2,few,CSAVSGSGETQYF,TGCAGTGCTGTTAGCGGGAGTGGGGAGACCCAGTACTTC
TRBJ2-7,TRBV29-1,13,TRBD1,NA,CSVRTGPSYEQYF,TGCAGCGTTAGGACAGGGCCCTCCTACGAGCAGTACTTC
TRBJ2-1,TRBV14,16,NA,few,CASSQLLARTLREQFF,TGTGCCAGCAGCCAACTCCTTGCCCGGACTTTACGTGAGCAGTTCTTC
TRBJ2-7,TRBV12-3/TRBV12-4,14,TRBD2,many,CASRLAGGTYEQYF,TGTGCCAGCAGGTTGGCGGGGGGAACCTACGAGCAGTACTTC
TRBJ2-4,TRBV7-2,17,TRBD2,NA,CASSRWEGSRAKNIQYF,TGTGCCAGCAGTCGCTGGGAGGGAAGTAGGGCCAAAAACATTCAGTACTTC
TRBJ1-4,TRBV2,14,TRBD1,NA,CASNGQGPNEKLFF,TGTGCCAGCAATGGACAGGGCCCTAATGAAAAACTGTTTTTT
TRBJ1-5,TRBV2,13,TRBD1,NA,CAGSRQGSQPQHF,TGTGCCGGCAGCCGACAGGGTAGTCAGCCCCAGCATTTT
TRBJ2-5,TRBV5-5,13,NA,many,CASSLPGQETQYF,TGTGCCAGCAGCTTACCGGGGCAAGAGACCCAGTACTTC
TRBJ1-2,TRBV18,12,TRBD1,few,CASSRTGIHYTF,TGTGCCAGCTCACGGACAGGAATCCACTACACCTTC
TRBJ2-4,TRBV27,12,NA,NA,CASSGGGDIQYF,TGTGCCAGCAGCGGAGGGGGGGACATTCAGTACTTC
TRBJ2-7,TRBV6-1,13,NA,many,CASTRDGGLEQYF,TGTGCCAGCACCCGGGACGGGGGTCTCGAGCAGTACTTC
TRBJ1-1,TRBV10-3,12,NA,NA,CAIRQSGTEAFF,TGTGCCATCCGGCAGTCGGGAACTGAAGCTTTCTTT
TRBJ1-2,TRBV7-8,16,TRBD1,few,CASSPGGQPRGYGYTF,TGTGCCAGCAGCCCAGGGGGGCAGCCGAGGGGCTATGGCTACACCTTC
TRBJ2-4,TRBV4-1,17,NA,NA,CASSQGLDSLAKNIQYF,TGCGCCAGCAGCCAGGGACTGGACAGCCTAGCCAAAAACATTCAGTACTTC
TRBJ1-1,TRBV9,18,NA,NA,CASSAEGGPYAGNTEAFF,TGTGCCAGCAGCGCCGAGGGGGGGCCCTACGCCGGTAACACTGAAGCTTTCTTT
TRBJ1-2,TRBV7-8,14,NA,many,CASSPEWTSDGYTF,TGTGCCAGCAGCCCCGAATGGACATCGGATGGCTACACCTTC
TRBJ2-1,TRBV5-1,15,NA,few,CAGSPRSGVYNEQFF,TGCGCCGGCTCCCCGCGGAGCGGCGTCTACAATGAGCAGTTCTTC
TRBJ2-6,TRBV5-1,16,NA,many,CASSLATDSGANVLTF,TGCGCCAGCAGCTTGGCCACAGACTCTGGGGCCAACGTCCTGACTTTC
TRBJ1-5,TRBV19,14,NA,NA,CASSIPAENQPQHF,TGTGCCAGTAGTATTCCGGCGGAAAATCAGCCCCAGCATTTT
TRBJ2-1,TRBV29-1,16,TRBD2,many,CSVVILSGRIGNEQFF,TGCAGCGTTGTGATCCTAAGCGGGAGAATAGGCAATGAGCAGTTCTTC
TRBJ1-5,TRBV4-2,14,TRBD1,NA,CASSLGTGPEPQHF,TGTGCCAGCAGCCTTGGGACAGGACCGGAGCCCCAGCATTTT